What follows describes a single T cell receptor (beta chain). The data stem from a study of control samples from healthy donors and cancer patients. CDR3 size: 12 residues. Per germline, CDR1 SGHAT and CDR2 FQNNGV. V was cut by 5 bases and J by 4 bases, with 8 bases left in between. Here immunoSEQ multiplex PCR was the method, and the copy in TCRdb shows in-frame clones only, minus some. Of roughly 130,000 clones in the sample, over 75% were seen once. This chain links TRBV11-2 with TRBJ1-2; no clear D. The sequence derives from a man between 18 and 29 years old in good health. Sequenced sample: blood. CDR3 in amino acids: CASSPTPYGYTF. In DNA form, the CDR3 reads TGTGCCAGCAGCCCGACTCCCTATGGCTACACCTTC.